These T cell receptor beta chains were read from a single sample in a study of blood T cell repertoires in COVID-19. Clones were read by immunoSEQ multiplex PCR, and TCRdb kept only the in-frame ones, dropping some. The sample holds approximately 130,000 clones, more than 75% seen once. The sequencing input was peripheral blood. These receptors all stem from a middle-aged man with active COVID-19. The CDR3 runs from the conserved cysteine through the conserved F or W. D genes are given only for firm matches. Expanded clones are given a class, and other clones once, few, many or no size at all.

j_gene	v_gene	d_gene	abundance	CDR3nt	CDR3aa
TRBJ2-5	TRBV5-4	TRBD2	-	TGTGCCAGCAGCTCCGGGACTAGCGGGGGGGAGACCCAGTACTTC	CASSSGTSGGETQYF
TRBJ1-2	TRBV5-4	TRBD1	-	TGTGCCAGCAGCCCCTCGGGGACAGGGAACTATGGCTACACCTTC	CASSPSGTGNYGYTF
TRBJ1-5	TRBV7-2	TRBD1	-	TGTGCCAGCAGCTTGGGACAGGACCAGCCCCAGCATTTT	CASSLGQDQPQHF
TRBJ1-5	TRBV21-1	-	-	TGTGCCAGCAGCGGCGTTCGTACAGGGCCCCAGCATTTT	CASSGVRTGPQHF
TRBJ2-3	TRBV14	TRBD2	-	TGTGCCAGCAGCCAAGGTCGGGGGGGTACTCCGTCGACAGACACAGATACGCAGTATTTT	CASSQGRGGTPSTDTDTQYF
TRBJ2-7	TRBV11-2	TRBD2	-	TGTGCCAGCAGCTTAGATCCTGGGGGGGACTACGAGCAGTACTTC	CASSLDPGGDYEQYF
TRBJ2-5	TRBV7-9	-	-	TGTGCCAGTGTTTTAGCTGGCGGGGGCCAACAAGAGACCCAGTACTTC	CASVLAGGGQQETQYF
TRBJ2-5	TRBV7-2	TRBD2	once	TGTGCCAGCAGCTCTAGGACTAGTACTAGCGGGGTGAAAGAGACCCAGTACTTC	CASSSRTSTSGVKETQYF
TRBJ2-3	TRBV7-9	-	-	TGTGCCAGCAGCTTACGTGGGGGGGCTGGTACGCAGTATTTT	CASSLRGGAGTQYF
TRBJ2-1	TRBV5-4	-	-	TGTGCCAGCAGCCCCGGTTTCAGCGCGGGGACTCGAAATGAGCAGTTCTTC	CASSPGFSAGTRNEQFF
TRBJ2-1	TRBV27	TRBD1	few	TGTGCCAGCCGATCAAACAGGGGGCTAGGGAGCTCCTACAATGAGCAGTTCTTC	CASRSNRGLGSSYNEQFF
TRBJ2-1	TRBV5-1	TRBD2	few	TGCGCCAGCAGTAGAGAGCTAGCGGAGTACAATGAGCAGTTCTTC	CASSRELAEYNEQFF
TRBJ2-7	TRBV20-1	-	few	TGCAGTGCTAGTCCCCTCCCCGGGACTTCAGCCTACGAGCAGTACTTC	CSASPLPGTSAYEQYF
TRBJ1-6	TRBV14	-	few	TGTGCCAGCAGCCAAGTGAACAGCGGGAATTCACCCCTCCACTTT	CASSQVNSGNSPLHF
TRBJ2-5	TRBV27	TRBD2	-	TGTGCCAGCAGTTTAAGCGGGGGGCCCGGCGAGACCCAGTACTTC	CASSLSGGPGETQYF
TRBJ2-7	TRBV5-1	-	-	TGCGCCAGCAGCTCGCGGGACAGTTCAATGGAGCAGTACTTC	CASSSRDSSMEQYF
TRBJ2-1	TRBV10-2	TRBD2	-	TGCGCCAGCATCCGGACGGGAGGCCATGAGCAGTTCTTC	CASIRTGGHEQFF
TRBJ2-5	TRBV29-1	-	once	TGCAGCGTCGGGTCCGAGGGTTTGGGGACCCAGTACTTC	CSVGSEGLGTQYF
TRBJ2-1	TRBV12-5	TRBD1	-	TGTGCTAGTGGTTCGGGGACAGGTTACAATGAGCAGTTCTTC	CASGSGTGYNEQFF
TRBJ1-3	TRBV6-6	-	-	TGTGCCAGCAGGGGGGGGTTTGGAAACACCATATATTTT	CASRGGFGNTIYF
TRBJ2-7	TRBV19	TRBD1	-	TGTGCCAGTAGTATATCGGGACAGGGTCGATACGAGCAGTACTTC	CASSISGQGRYEQYF
TRBJ1-1	TRBV11-1	-	-	TGTGCCAGCAGCTTAGAGGCGGGGAACACTGAAGCTTTCTTT	CASSLEAGNTEAFF
TRBJ2-5	TRBV7-6	TRBD2	-	TGTGCCAGCAGCTTGGGCCCTGGGACTAAAGAGACCCAGTACTTC	CASSLGPGTKETQYF
TRBJ2-7	TRBV27	TRBD1	-	TGTGCCAGCAGTGCCTTAAACAGGGGTTACAACGAGCAGTACTTC	CASSALNRGYNEQYF
TRBJ1-3	TRBV19	TRBD1	-	TGTGCCAGTAGTACGGGACAGCCTGGAAACACCATATATTTT	CASSTGQPGNTIYF
TRBJ2-7	TRBV3-1/TRBV3-2	TRBD2	-	TGTGCCAGCAGCCAACATAGCGGGGGTTCCTACGAGCAGTACTTC	CASSQHSGGSYEQYF
TRBJ1-5	TRBV19	TRBD1	-	TGTGCCAGTAGTATGGGACAGGTTGGCAATCAGCCCCAGCATTTT	CASSMGQVGNQPQHF
TRBJ2-3	TRBV11-1	-	-	TGTGCCAGCAGCCGAGGGTGGCGGCCCGATACGCAGTATTTT	CASSRGWRPDTQYF
TRBJ1-3	TRBV3-1/TRBV3-2	-	few	TGTGCCAGCAGCCAAGTTGGCTTATCTGGAAACACCATATATTTT	CASSQVGLSGNTIYF
TRBJ1-1	TRBV29-1	-	once	TGCAGCGTCCTCAGGGGCGCGGGTACTGAAGCTTTCTTT	CSVLRGAGTEAFF
TRBJ1-2	TRBV7-2	TRBD1	few	TGTGCCAGCAGCTTAGAAGGGGACAGGGGGCGCGGCTATGGCTACACCTTC	CASSLEGDRGRGYGYTF
TRBJ2-1	TRBV10-3	TRBD2	-	TGTGCCATCAGTGAGTCGGTCTCGGGGGGGGTCTACAATGAGCAGTTCTTC	CAISESVSGGVYNEQFF
TRBJ2-1	TRBV6-5	TRBD2	once	TGTGCCGCCCAAGACAGCGGGGCAAACAATGAGCAGTTCTTC	CAAQDSGANNEQFF
TRBJ1-5	TRBV19	-	-	TGTGCCAGCACCGGGGGAGGCCTTGGCAATCAGCCCCAGCATTTT	CASTGGGLGNQPQHF
TRBJ1-3	TRBV29-1	-	-	TGCAGCGCCCGCCAGGGTTCTGGAAACACCATATATTTT	CSARQGSGNTIYF
TRBJ2-7	TRBV5-1	-	-	TGCGCCAGCAGCCCAGCGACTGACGCTAATGAGCAGTACTTC	CASSPATDANEQYF
TRBJ2-3	TRBV30	-	once	TGTGCCTGGAGTCAGGGGATACGGACAGATACGCAGTATTTT	CAWSQGIRTDTQYF
TRBJ2-1	TRBV6-2/TRBV6-3	-	once	TGTGCCAGCAGTTATGGCACCAGCTCCTACAATGAGCAGTTCTTC	CASSYGTSSYNEQFF
TRBJ2-7	TRBV6-6	-	once	TGTGCCAGCACCCTCCGGGGAGCCCGGGAGCAGTACTTC	CASTLRGAREQYF
TRBJ2-3	TRBV11-1	-	-	TGTGCCAGCGGTAACACCCTTAGCACAGATACGCAGTATTTT	CASGNTLSTDTQYF
TRBJ2-5	TRBV7-2	TRBD2	few	TGTGCCAGCAGCTCTAGCGGGGGTAGTGAGACCCAGTACTTC	CASSSSGGSETQYF
TRBJ2-2	TRBV9	TRBD1	-	TGTGCCAGCGAGCGGACAGGGATGGCCACCGGGGAGCTGTTTTTT	CASERTGMATGELFF
TRBJ1-5	TRBV3-1/TRBV3-2	-	-	TGTGCCAGCAGCCAAGGAGGGCTTAGCAATCAGCCCCAGCATTTT	CASSQGGLSNQPQHF
TRBJ1-6	TRBV27	-	-	TGTGCCAGCAGTTTAAGGGGGAATTCACCCCTCCACTTT	CASSLRGNSPLHF
TRBJ1-3	TRBV4-2	TRBD1	-	TGTGCCAGCAGCCAAGATATAACAGGGGGCAACACCATATATTTT	CASSQDITGGNTIYF
TRBJ2-7	TRBV7-8	TRBD1	-	TGTGCCAGCAGCTTAGCTCTTAGGACAGGGATCAGATCGTCCCTCGAGCAGTACTTC	CASSLALRTGIRSSLEQYF
TRBJ2-6	TRBV6-5	-	-	TGTGCCAGCCGGACCGGGGTCTCTGGGGCCAACGTCCTGACTTTC	CASRTGVSGANVLTF
TRBJ2-5	TRBV5-6	-	once	TGTGCCAGCAGCTTGATCGTGGGGGGGCAGGAGACCCAGTACTTC	CASSLIVGGQETQYF
TRBJ2-7	TRBV3-1/TRBV3-2	TRBD1	-	TGTGCCAGTAAGCTCCGGGACAGCGGTCCCTACGAGCAGTACTTC	CASKLRDSGPYEQYF
TRBJ2-7	TRBV21-1	-	-	TGTGCCAGCAGCAAGGGTCGTCTTCGGCTTACTAGCTCCTACGAGCAGTACTTC	CASSKGRLRLTSSYEQYF
TRBJ1-2	TRBV12-3/TRBV12-4	-	-	TGTGCCAGCCGGGCAGGGCGAGGTCGGGGCTACACCTTC	CASRAGRGRGYTF
TRBJ1-3	TRBV7-2	TRBD1	-	TGTGCCAAAGAGGAAGGGGGCCGTGCCTCTGGAAACACCATATATTTT	CAKEEGGRASGNTIYF
TRBJ1-5	TRBV19	-	few	TGTGCCAGTAGTATATTGGCCTCCGGGGGCAATCAGCCCCAGCATTTT	CASSILASGGNQPQHF